Following are 28 T cell receptor beta chains from one sample sequenced in a study of cytomegalovirus exposure and HLA in healthy donors. The PCR was carried out with 60 Vbeta primers and 13 Jbeta primers. Only in-frame clones appear in the TCRdb table, and some are missing; sequencing was by immunoSEQ multiplex PCR. The table shows around 99,000 clones, with about 77% occurring only once. Material: PBMCs. These receptors were obtained from a man in his forties in good health and CMV-seronegative.

This sequence joins TRBV11-2 and TRBJ1-5, with 7 bases aligning to TRBD1. Germline loops: CDR1 SGHAT, CDR2 FQNNGV. The CDR3 consists of 15 residues. Germline trimming cut 4 bases from V and 0 bases from J; bases unmatched to any gene: 3. CDR3 loop: CASSSGTDSNQPQHF. In DNA form, the CDR3 reads TGTGCCAGCAGCTCCGGGACAGATAGCAATCAGCCCCAGCATTTT.

The chain couples TRBV4-2 to TRBJ2-7; TRBD2 matches 7 bases. This CDR3 is built from 15 residues. The J segment lost 5 bases and the V segment lost 0 bases, leaving 7 bases of the junction unmatched. Germline V gene sequence: CDR1 LGHNA, CDR2 YNFKEQ. As DNA, the CDR3 is TGTGCCAGCAGCCAAGACGGGGAGGGTAAGGACGAGCAGTACTTC. This sequence encodes CASSQDGEGKDEQYF.

The chain carries TRBV27 and TRBJ2-1, with 9 bases that match TRBD1. The ends lost 2 bases at V and 1 base at J; junction bases unmatched: 0. The CDR3 consists of 15 residues. Looked up from germline, CDR1 is MNHEY and CDR2 is SMNVEV (reference sequence). The CDR3 region has the DNA TGTGCCAGCAGTTTAGACAGGGGGTCCTACAATGAGCAGTTCTTC. Protein product: CASSLDRGSYNEQFF.

The genes are TRBV11-3 and TRBJ2-3, with a weak D call TRBD2 (5 bases). Trimming left V 4 bases short and J 0 bases short, with 8 bases between. This CDR3 region has 14 residues. Per germline, CDR1 SGHNT and CDR2 YENEEA. Here the CDR3 reads CASSSGGSTDTQYF. In DNA, the CDR3 is TGTGCCAGCAGCTCGGGCGGGAGCACAGATACGCAGTATTTT. Based on the CDR3 plus reference TRBV11-3 and TRBJ2-3, the full variable domain is EAGVVQSPRYKIIEKKQPVAFWCNPISGHNTLYWYLQNLGQGPELLIRYENEEAVDDSQLPKDRFSAERLKGVDSTLKIQPAELGDSAVYLCASSSGGSTDTQYFGPGTRLTVL.

The CDR3 is CASSLGLTSGGYNEQFF. The CDR3 bases are TGTGCCAGCAGCTTGGGGCTGACTAGCGGGGGGTACAATGAGCAGTTCTTC. The chain employs TRBV5-6 and TRBJ2-1; 13 bases agree with TRBD2. CDR1 SGHDT and CDR2 YYEEEE come from the germline V gene. The junction had 4 bases not matched to a gene; V was cut back by 0 bases and J by 4 bases. CDR3 length: 17 residues.

This chain connects TRBV10-1 to TRBJ2-7; 10 bases line up with TRBD1. The CDR3 contains 15 residues. J was trimmed by 4 bases and V by 4 bases; bases with no gene match: 7. CDR1 WNHNN and CDR2 SYGVQD come from the germline V gene (reference sequence). CDR3 residues: CASSGRDRGPYEQYF. Written as DNA, the CDR3 is TGCGCCAGCAGTGGCCGGGACAGGGGACCGTACGAGCAGTACTTC.

This sequence joins TRBV5-5 and TRBJ2-1; unclear D gene. Germline CDR1 is SGHKS and CDR2 is YYEKEE (reference sequence). This CDR3 is built from 13 residues. Deletions cut 0 bases from V and 7 bases from J, with 8 bases between. In nucleotides, the CDR3 is TGTGCCAGCAGCTTGGAGACTGCGAATGAGCAGTTCTTC. Its translation is CASSLETANEQFF.

The chain joins TRBV7-3 to TRBJ2-2; 8 bases line up with TRBD1. This CDR3 spans 19 amino acids. Germline values: CDR1 SGHTA, CDR2 FQGTGA. V was pared by 4 bases and J by 4 bases, with 17 bases of the junction left unmatched. For the CDR3, the DNA is TGTGCCAGCAGCTCTTATGGAACTACGGGGACAGGTATCACCGGGGAGCTGTTTTTT. Encoded protein: CASSSYGTTGTGITGELFF.

The gene calls are TRBV6-5 and TRBJ1-2; 8 bases match TRBD1. Looked up from germline, CDR1 is MNHEY and CDR2 is SVGAGI. The CDR3 totals 15 residues. Unmatched junction bases numbered 9, after V lost 6 bases and J lost 3 bases. DNA of the CDR3: TGTGCCAGCAGACGACCGACAGGGGATTACTATGGCTACACCTTC. Encoded protein: CASRRPTGDYYGYTF.

The V gene is TRBV7-6, the J gene TRBJ2-5, with 8 bases fitting TRBD2. The CDR3 spans 15 residues. J was trimmed by 5 bases and V by 1 base; bases with no gene match: 6. Germline V gene data show CDR1 as SGHVS and CDR2 as FNYEAQ. The chain's CDR3 is CASSLGSGGGETQYF. The CDR3 bases are TGTGCCAGCAGCTTAGGCAGCGGGGGCGGCGAGACCCAGTACTTC.

This sequence joins TRBV11-3 and TRBJ2-1, with 10 bases identical to TRBD2. The CDR3 has 15 residues. V lost 5 bases, J lost 5 bases, and 6 bases stayed unmatched. Per germline, CDR1 SGHNT and CDR2 YENEEA. CDR3 loop: CASSAGTSVDNEQFF. CDR3 in DNA: TGTGCCAGCAGCGCCGGGACTAGCGTGGACAATGAGCAGTTCTTC.

The gene calls are TRBV29-1 and TRBJ2-1; D not certain. Trimming removed 5 bases from V and 9 bases from J, with 8 bases in between. Germline V CDR1 and CDR2: SQVTM, ANQGSEA. The CDR3 consists of 10 residues. The CDR3 protein is CSVIDTEQFF. The DNA for the CDR3 is TGCAGCGTTATCGACACTGAGCAGTTCTTC.

A word on this clone: Compared with germline, one end of the junction differs, possibly owing to a read error. This sequence joins TRBV28 and TRBJ1-1, with 10 bases identical to TRBD1. The germline V gene encodes CDR1 MDHEN and CDR2 SYDVKM. The CDR3 is 14 amino acids. Here the CDR3 reads CASSLGAGTGEGEF. CDR3 DNA sequence: TGTGCCAGCAGTTTAGGGGCCGGGACAGGGGAGGGAGAATTT.

The chain joins TRBV2 to TRBJ2-5; possible D gene TRBD1, 6 bases. Germline CDR1 is SNHLY and CDR2 is FYNNEI. The V end lost 7 bases, the J end lost 3 bases, and 18 bases lay between the germline ends. This CDR3 has 15 residues. Written as DNA, the CDR3 is TGTGCCAGCACCCAAGATGTGGCAGGGGAAGAGACCCAGTACTTC. Its translation: CASTQDVAGEETQYF.

The chain links TRBV28 to TRBJ1-4; the match to TRBD1 covers 7 bases. V shed 7 bases and J 10 bases; nucleotides not matched to a gene: 21. The CDR3 extends over 17 amino acids. Germline V gene data show CDR1 as MDHEN and CDR2 as SYDVKM. CDR3 protein: CASTPNEGAGPGLKLFF. The CDR3 DNA reads as TGTGCCAGCACCCCAAATGAGGGGGCTGGCCCGGGATTAAAACTGTTTTTT.

This clone was seen a few times. The genes are TRBV30 and TRBJ2-3, with D possibly matching TRBD2 (5 bases). The V gene's germline CDR1 is GTSNPN and CDR2 SVGIG (reference sequence). The V gene lost 1 base and the J gene lost 3 bases, with 17 bases spanning the gap. The CDR3 extends over 16 amino acids. The CDR3 protein is CAWSDGERPHTDTQYF. In DNA form, the CDR3 reads TGTGCCTGGAGTGACGGAGAGCGGCCCCATACAGATACGCAGTATTTT.

The chain couples TRBV5-1 to TRBJ1-2, with D hard to call. The germline V gene has CDR1 SGHRS and CDR2 YFSETQ. The CDR3 covers 15 residues. With 0 bases removed from V and 8 bases from J, the gap between germline ends came to 17 bases. CDR3 coding DNA: TGCGCCAGCAGCTTGGAAGAGAGAGGAATGGTAGGCTACACCTTC. It codes for CASSLEERGMVGYTF.

A note on this clone: Other DNA variants within this sample encode the same CDR3. This chain joins TRBV18 and TRBJ1-1, with D perhaps TRBD1 (5 bases). With 3 bases removed from V and 1 base from J, the gap between germline ends came to 6 bases. Germline-derived CDR1 and CDR2 are KGHSH and LQKENI. The CDR3 loop spans 13 amino acids. The DNA of the CDR3 is TGTGCCAGCTCACCGGGGGGGAACACTGAAGCTTTCTTT. Its translation is CASSPGGNTEAFF. Looking up the rest from reference TRBV18 and TRBJ1-1 gives the full variable domain: NAGVMQNPRHLVRRRGQEARLRCSPMKGHSHVYWYRQLPEEGLKFMVYLQKENIIDESGMPKERFSAEFPKEGPSILRIQQVVRGDSAAYFCASSPGGNTEAFFGQGTRLTVV.

This sequence joins TRBV5-1 and TRBJ1-6; D uncertain. The CDR3 has 15 residues. V lost 1 base to trimming and J lost 5 bases, with 10 bases between them. Per the germline V gene, CDR1 is SGHRS and CDR2 is YFSETQ. CDR3 amino acids: CASSLLTENNSPLHF. The CDR3 region has the DNA TGCGCCAGCAGCTTGCTAACCGAGAATAATTCACCCCTCCACTTT.

V usage is TRBV27 and J usage is TRBJ2-1; 11 bases match TRBD2. J lost 5 bases, V lost 7 bases, and 10 bases had no gene match. CDR3 length: 16 residues. From germline, CDR1 is MNHEY and CDR2 SMNVEV (reference sequence). The CDR3: CASKIIAGGFHNEQFF. The CDR3 DNA reads TGTGCCAGCAAGATAATAGCGGGAGGGTTCCACAATGAGCAGTTCTTC.

The V gene is TRBV27, the J gene TRBJ2-7; maybe TRBD1 (5 bases). This CDR3 comprises 13 residues. Germline values: CDR1 MNHEY, CDR2 SMNVEV (reference sequence). Deletions cut 8 bases from V and 2 bases from J, with 13 bases between. CDR3 in DNA: TGTGCCAGCGGTTGGGGCCGGACCTACGAGCAGTACTTC. This sequence encodes CASGWGRTYEQYF.

This chain links TRBV2 with TRBJ1-5; 7 positions match TRBD1. The CDR3 runs 15 residues. V gave up 6 bases and J gave up 0 bases; unmatched junction bases: 5. Germline V gene data show CDR1 as SNHLY and CDR2 as FYNNEI. The CDR3 is CASSGGQASNQPQHF. CDR3 nucleotides: TGTGCCAGCAGCGGCGGACAGGCTAGCAATCAGCCCCAGCATTTT.

The table lists this clone with a count of one. The same CDR3 arises from other DNA sequences in this sample as well. The chain couples TRBV6-6 to TRBJ1-3, with D maybe TRBD1 (5 bases). CDR3 length: 15 residues. Germline CDR1 reads MNHNY; CDR2 reads SVGAGI (reference sequence). With 2 bases removed from V and 0 bases from J, the gap between germline ends came to 8 bases. The CDR3 region is CASSYDSISGNTIYF. CDR3 sequence (DNA): TGTGCCAGCAGTTACGACAGCATCTCTGGAAACACCATATATTTT.

The chain uses TRBV5-1 and TRBJ1-6; D perhaps matches TRBD1 (5 bases). There are 17 residues in the CDR3. V was clipped by 3 bases and J by 8 bases, with 21 bases between them. Germline CDR1 and CDR2: SGHRS and YFSETQ. CDR3 in amino acids: CASSSNPFQGKYSPLHF. The DNA for the CDR3 is TGCGCCAGCAGCTCGAACCCGTTTCAGGGAAAGTATTCACCCCTCCACTTT.

This clone was counted a few times. The chain joins TRBV5-4 to TRBJ2-7; 9 nucleotides agree with TRBD1. Germline-derived CDR1 and CDR2 are SGHNT and YYREEE (reference sequence). V shed 0 bases and J 5 bases; nucleotides not matched to a gene: 9. This CDR3 comprises 16 residues. The CDR3 sequence: CASSLAGTQGAHEQYF. Written as DNA, the CDR3 is TGTGCCAGCAGCTTGGCCGGGACACAGGGGGCACACGAGCAGTACTTC.

This rearrangement joins TRBV12-5 to TRBJ2-3; 7 bases fit TRBD1. V trimming: 1 base; J trimming: 4 bases; junction bases outside the gene matches: 2. The CDR3 has 14 residues. Germline loops: CDR1 LGHNT, CDR2 FRNRAP. The CDR3 DNA reads TGTGCTAGTGGTTTGGACAGGGGCGCAGATACGCAGTATTTT. Translated: CASGLDRGADTQYF.

V gene TRBV4-1 combines with J gene TRBJ1-1; 10 positions match TRBD1. The CDR3 loop spans 21 amino acids. Trimming removed 3 bases from V and 6 bases from J; junction bases left unmatched: 25. The germline CDR1 and CDR2 sequences are MGHRA and YSYEKL. The DNA for the CDR3 is TGCGCCAGCAGCCAGAGGACAGGGGGAGGCCTTACCGGACCGCGAGCAGCTGAAGCTTTCTTT. As protein: CASSQRTGGGLTGPRAAEAFF.

The chain combines TRBV28 with TRBJ2-7; TRBD2 matches at 8 bases. The CDR3 totals 17 residues. Trimming cost V 3 bases and J 6 bases; bases outside gene matches: 16. CDR1 is MDHEN, CDR2 SYDVKM, per germline. In DNA form, the CDR3 reads TGTGCCAGCAGTTTGTTGACTAGCGCCCGTAAAGGACTCGAGCAGTACTTC. This codes for CASSLLTSARKGLEQYF.